The rows below give T cell receptor beta chains drawn from one sample of a study of T cells in Graves' hyperthyroidism and ophthalmopathy. TCRdb re-analysed the multiplex PCR reads in MiXCR, keeping a single row per CDR3 protein. Of approximately 590,000 distinct CDR3 sequences in the sample, 35% to 55% were seen once. The sample consisted of peripheral blood or thyroid tissue (not recorded which). These receptors came from a woman younger than 30 with Graves' hyperthyroidism. Both conserved end residues are part of each CDR3. The order of the fields is clone size, J gene, D gene, V gene, CDR3 length, CDR3 DNA, CDR3 protein. D genes are given only for firm matches. Size is omitted from some rows. Given values are once, few, many or a class for expanded clones.

once,TRBJ1-4,TRBD1,TRBV10-3,16,TGTGCCAGCAGTTCCAACCCCGGGACAGGAGATGAAAAACTGTTTTTT,CASSSNPGTGDEKLFF
few,TRBJ2-7,.,TRBV7-8,14,TGTGCCAGCAGCTTGGCCAGCGGAACAAACGAGCAGTACTTC,CASSLASGTNEQYF
many,TRBJ2-5,.,TRBV9,14,TGTGCCAGCAGCGTAGAAGCACAACAAGAGACCCAGTACTTC,CASSVEAQQETQYF
many,TRBJ1-2,.,TRBV7-9,11,TGTGCCAGCAGCTTGTCGGATGGCTACACCTTC,CASSLSDGYTF
few,TRBJ1-1,TRBD1,TRBV7-3,14,TGTGCCAGCAGCCGGGGGCCAGGGGGCACTGAAGCTTTCTTT,CASSRGPGGTEAFF
.,TRBJ1-5,TRBD1,TRBV12-5,16,TGTGCTAGTGGTTTCGCCGACAGGGATGGCAATCAGCCCCAGCATTTT,CASGFADRDGNQPQHF
.,TRBJ2-7,.,TRBV12-3/TRBV12-4,13,TGTGCCAGCAGTTTGTTCCGCTCCTACGAGCAGTACTTC,CASSLFRSYEQYF
.,TRBJ1-1,TRBD1,TRBV7-2,16,TGTGCCAGCAGCCAGCAACGGACAGGGCCGAACACTGAAGCTTTCTTT,CASSQQRTGPNTEAFF
few,TRBJ1-2,TRBD1,TRBV2,14,TGTGCCAGCAGACCGGACAGGACGAGCTATGGCTACACCTTC,CASRPDRTSYGYTF
many,TRBJ1-1,TRBD1,TRBV10-3,15,TGTGCCATCAGTGAGTCAGACAGGGCGTACACTGAAGCTTTCTTT,CAISESDRAYTEAFF
few,TRBJ1-2,.,TRBV7-2,13,TGTGCCAGCAATATTAATTCTGGAGCTGGCTACACCTTC,CASNINSGAGYTF
.,TRBJ2-6,TRBD1,TRBV7-2,17,TGTGCCAGCAGCAAGGGACAGGGGGCTTCTGGGGCCAACGTCCTGACTTTC,CASSKGQGASGANVLTF
.,TRBJ2-5,.,TRBV25-1,14,TGTGCCAGCAGTGTTGAAGGGGCACAAGAGACCCAGTACTTC,CASSVEGAQETQYF
many,TRBJ2-2,.,TRBV29-1,13,TGCAGCGGAAACTCACGAGGGGACGGGGAGCTGTTTTTT,CSGNSRGDGELFF
.,TRBJ2-2,.,TRBV14,16,TGTGCCAGCAGCCAAGATTTAGGGGGAGTCCCCGGGGAGCTGTTTTTT,CASSQDLGGVPGELFF
.,TRBJ2-7,.,TRBV7-2,15,TGCGCCAGCAGCTCGATTACCGATGGATCCTACGAGCAGTACTTC,CASSSITDGSYEQYF
.,TRBJ1-5,.,TRBV29-1,13,TGCAGCCAAGAGCATAGGGACGATCAGCCCCAGCATTTT,CSQEHRDDQPQHF
many,TRBJ2-5,TRBD2,TRBV7-3,15,TGTGCCAGCAGCTTAGCGGGAGGCGGAGAAGAGACCCAGTACTTC,CASSLAGGGEETQYF
few,TRBJ2-5,TRBD2,TRBV19,15,TGTGCCAGTAGTATAGGCGCGGGAGCCCAAGAGACCCAGTACTTC,CASSIGAGAQETQYF
.,TRBJ1-1,.,TRBV25-1,15,TGTGCCACCCATCACTCGGACAGTATGAACACTGAAGCTTTCTTT,CATHHSDSMNTEAFF
once,TRBJ1-1,TRBD1,TRBV7-9,13,TGTGCCAGCAGCAGGACAGGGACTACTGAAGCTTTCTTT,CASSRTGTTEAFF
medium-sized,TRBJ1-2,.,TRBV29-1,12,TGCAGCGTTGAGCTTCATAACTATGGCTACACCTTC,CSVELHNYGYTF
.,TRBJ1-4,TRBD1,TRBV6-4,14,TGTGCCAGCAGTGACCCGGGACAGGGAGAAAAACTGTTTTTT,CASSDPGQGEKLFF
.,TRBJ1-1,.,TRBV10-3,16,TGTGCCAGCACCCCCGGGGGAGGGATGGAGAGCACTGAAGCTTTCTTT,CASTPGGGMESTEAFF
many,TRBJ2-5,.,TRBV10-3,12,TGTGCCATCAGTGGACTGGGCGAGACCCAGTACTTC,CAISGLGETQYF
.,TRBJ1-1,.,TRBV10-3,14,TGTGCCAGCTACCGTCCCTTAGAGAACACTGAAGCTTTCTTT,CASYRPLENTEAFF
few,TRBJ1-5,.,TRBV12-3/TRBV12-4,13,TGTGCTAGTGACTTCCAGGGGAATCAGCCCCAGCATTTT,CASDFQGNQPQHF
.,TRBJ1-3,.,TRBV10-3,14,TGTGCCAGCCGGACAGCCATCTCTGGAAACACCATATATTTT,CASRTAISGNTIYF
.,TRBJ1-5,TRBD1,TRBV20-1,13,TGCAGTGCGCAGGGGGGTCCAAATCAGCCCCAGCATTTT,CSAQGGPNQPQHF
.,TRBJ1-5,TRBD1,TRBV29-1,14,TGCAGCGTTGGGTCAGGGGGCGACAATCAGCCCCAGCATTTT,CSVGSGGDNQPQHF
many,TRBJ1-2,TRBD1,TRBV29-1,12,TGCAGCGCCCTCGGGACAGACTATGGCTACACCTTC,CSALGTDYGYTF
few,TRBJ2-7,TRBD2,TRBV20-1,13,TGCAGTGCAGCCACTAGCGGGAGTGGCGAGCAGTACTTC,CSAATSGSGEQYF
.,TRBJ1-2,TRBD1,TRBV20-1,12,TGCAGCCTAAGGATGGACAGGGATGGCTACACCTTC,CSLRMDRDGYTF
few,TRBJ1-3,.,TRBV2,14,TGTGCCAGCAGTCAACAGAACTCTGGAAACACCATATATTTT,CASSQQNSGNTIYF
.,TRBJ1-2,.,TRBV7-9,13,TGTGCCAGCAGCCCTTTCCTCCCACAGGCCCCCTCATTC,CASSPFLPQAPSF
.,TRBJ2-7,.,TRBV6-1,12,TGTGCCAGCAGTGGCCAAAACTACGGGCAGTACTTC,CASSGQNYGQYF
.,TRBJ2-5,.,TRBV12-3/TRBV12-4,13,TGTGCCAGCAGCCACCTGGGAAGAAAGACCCAGTACTTC,CASSHLGRKTQYF
.,TRBJ1-2,.,TRBV29-1,12,TGCAGCTTAGCAGGGGCTTTCTATGGCTACACCTTC,CSLAGAFYGYTF
.,TRBJ2-2,.,TRBV10-3,17,TGTGCCAGCAGTTCCAACGCCGTACAGACGAACACCGGGGAGCTGTTTTTT,CASSSNAVQTNTGELFF
.,TRBJ2-6,.,TRBV7-8,16,TGTGCCAGCAGCGTAGTGGCAGGGTGGGGGGCCAACGTCCTGACTTTC,CASSVVAGWGANVLTF
few,TRBJ1-6,.,TRBV13,15,TGTGCCAGCAGTTCTGTCCAGACTCCTAATTCACCCCTCCACTTT,CASSSVQTPNSPLHF
.,TRBJ2-5,.,TRBV15,14,TGTGCCACCAGCAGAGAATCAGGGGCAGAGACCCAGTACTTC,CATSRESGAETQYF